The T cell receptor beta chain under discussion was sequenced for a study of post-analysis software for immune sequencing data. Study-level results: Included in a set of about five TRBV segments more frequent in patients than controls were TRBV5-6, TRBV5-1 and TRBV20-1.

Sequencing libraries made from TCR beta cDNA carried unique molecular identifiers. TCRdb re-analysed the PCR reads in MiXCR, keeping a single row per CDR3 protein. The data hold a few hundred thousand distinct CDR3 sequences, with 30% to 45% observed a single time. Concerning this clonotype itself: The antigen remains undetermined.

The germline gives CDR1 SGHDT, CDR2 YYEEEE. V shed 5 bases and J shed 6 bases, with 15 bases lying between them. The CDR3 has 13 residues. The sample was blood. This TCR came from a girl aged 2 to 9 with multiple sclerosis. The genes are TRBV5-6 and TRBJ2-7; D is possibly TRBD1 (5 bases). The DNA of the CDR3 is TGTGCCAGCAGGTACTGGGGCTATTCCGAGCAGTACTTC. This translates into CASRYWGYSEQYF.